The present T cell receptor (beta chain) was sequenced within a study of T cells in tuberculosis. About the research overall: The T cells targeted glucose monomycolate, a mycobacterial lipid, via CD1B. Within 7 days of starting treatment, or before, PBMC were stored. Study-wide findings and caveats: Active tuberculosis patients had shorter CDR3-alpha; the beta difference was nonsignificant.

This clone has a single count. Its specificity is unknown. Some clones are missing from TCRdb's copy, which holds only in-frame ones; the method was immunoSEQ multiplex PCR. The profile shows about 33,000 clones, 92% of them singletons. The CDR3 extends over 13 amino acids. The junction had 3 bases not matched to a gene; V was cut back by 7 bases and J by 6 bases. The germline gives CDR1 MGHDK, CDR2 SYGVNS. Time point defined: new active TB diagnosis, blood taken before or within 7 days of starting treatment. On average approximately 100,000 T cells per donor were immunosequenced. This chain links TRBV25-1 with TRBJ1-6; 7 bases line up with TRBD1. The sequencing here drew on PBMCs, taken at tuberculosis diagnosis. The source is an adult with tuberculosis. Some clones in this sample may be carry-over from other donors' samples. The CDR3 coding sequence is TGTGCCAGCAAGGGACAGCTTAATTCACCCCTCCACTTT. Translated: CASKGQLNSPLHF.